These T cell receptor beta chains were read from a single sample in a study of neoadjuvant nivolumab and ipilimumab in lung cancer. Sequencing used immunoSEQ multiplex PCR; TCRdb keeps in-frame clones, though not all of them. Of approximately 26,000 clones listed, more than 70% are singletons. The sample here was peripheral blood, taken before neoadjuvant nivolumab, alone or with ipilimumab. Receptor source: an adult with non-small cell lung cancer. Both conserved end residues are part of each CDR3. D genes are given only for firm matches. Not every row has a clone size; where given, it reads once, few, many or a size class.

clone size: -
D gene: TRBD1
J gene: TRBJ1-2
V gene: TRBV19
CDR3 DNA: TGTGCCAGTAGTATTCACAGGGGCCAAAAGACTAAATATGGCTACACCTTC
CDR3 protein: CASSIHRGQKTKYGYTF

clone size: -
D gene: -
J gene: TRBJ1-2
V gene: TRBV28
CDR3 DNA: TGTGCCAGCAGTTGGAGCAACTATGGCTACACCTTC
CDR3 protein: CASSWSNYGYTF

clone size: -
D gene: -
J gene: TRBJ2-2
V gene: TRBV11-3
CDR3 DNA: TGTGCCAGCAGCCCGGACTTGAACACCGGGGAGCTGTTTTTT
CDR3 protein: CASSPDLNTGELFF

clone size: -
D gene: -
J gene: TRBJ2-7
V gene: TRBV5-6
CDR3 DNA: TGTGCCAGCAGCCTTACCCCGGACGTCTACGAGCAGTACTTC
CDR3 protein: CASSLTPDVYEQYF

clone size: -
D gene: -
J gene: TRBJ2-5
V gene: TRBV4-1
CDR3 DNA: TGCGCCAGCAGCCAAGACAGAGGGGAGACCCAGTACTTC
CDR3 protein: CASSQDRGETQYF

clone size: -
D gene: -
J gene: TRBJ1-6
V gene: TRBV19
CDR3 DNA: TGTGCCAGTAGTCCTCTTGACGGTGGATCTTCACCCCTCCACTTT
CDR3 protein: CASSPLDGGSSPLHF

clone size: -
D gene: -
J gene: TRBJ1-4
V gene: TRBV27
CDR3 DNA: TGTGCCAGCAGTTTACAGGCTGCAACTAATGAAAAACTGTTTTTT
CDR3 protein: CASSLQAATNEKLFF

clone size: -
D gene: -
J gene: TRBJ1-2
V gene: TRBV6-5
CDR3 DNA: TGTGCCAGCAGTTTCCGAGCCATTAACTATGGCTACACCTTC
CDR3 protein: CASSFRAINYGYTF

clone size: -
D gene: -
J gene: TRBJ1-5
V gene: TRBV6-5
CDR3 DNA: TGTGCCAGCAGTGCAGGTATTTATCAGCCCCAGCATTTT
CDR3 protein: CASSAGIYQPQHF

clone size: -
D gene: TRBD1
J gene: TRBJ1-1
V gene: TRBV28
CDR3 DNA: TGTGCCAGCAGGTATCTACAGGGGTTGGCTGAAGCTTTCTTT
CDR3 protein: CASRYLQGLAEAFF

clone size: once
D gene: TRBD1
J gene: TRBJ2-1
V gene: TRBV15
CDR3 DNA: TGTGCCACCAGCCCTGAAAAAGGACAGGTGAGGAATGAGCAGTTCTTC
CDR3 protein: CATSPEKGQVRNEQFF

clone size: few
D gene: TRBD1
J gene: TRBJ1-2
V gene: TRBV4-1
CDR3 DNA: TGCGCCAGCAGCCAAGATGGCCAGGGGGCGATCTATGGCTACACCTTC
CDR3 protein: CASSQDGQGAIYGYTF

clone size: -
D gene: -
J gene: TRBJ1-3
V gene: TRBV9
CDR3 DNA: TGTGCCAGCAGCCCCCGACAGAACTCTGGAAACACCATATATTTT
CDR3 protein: CASSPRQNSGNTIYF

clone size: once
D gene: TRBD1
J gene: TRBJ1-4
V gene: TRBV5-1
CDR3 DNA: TGCGCCAGCAGCGTGGCGGGACAGGATAATGAAAAACTGTTTTTT
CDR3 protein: CASSVAGQDNEKLFF

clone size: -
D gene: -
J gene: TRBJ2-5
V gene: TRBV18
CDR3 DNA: TGTGCCAGCTCACTCAACAAGGGGGGCGTGGAGACCCAGTACTTC
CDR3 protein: CASSLNKGGVETQYF

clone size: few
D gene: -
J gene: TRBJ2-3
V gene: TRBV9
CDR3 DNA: TGTGCCAGCAGCGTACAGCGGGTCACAGATACGCAGTATTTT
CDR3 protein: CASSVQRVTDTQYF

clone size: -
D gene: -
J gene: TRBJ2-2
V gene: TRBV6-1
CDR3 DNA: TGTGCCAGCCGCCCAGGGACAACGAACACCGGGGAGCTGTTTTTT
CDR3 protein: CASRPGTTNTGELFF

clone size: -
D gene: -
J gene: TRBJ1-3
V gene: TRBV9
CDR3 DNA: TGTGCCAGCAGCGCCGTCACTCTGGGCCCCGGAAACACCATATATTTT
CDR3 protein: CASSAVTLGPGNTIYF